This T cell receptor beta chain was captured by sequencing in a study of shared clonotypes between healthy human individuals. Notes on the study in general: Shared clonotypes: approximately 4.5% naive CD4, 3.5% to 4% naive CD8, 2.3% memory CD4, 0.35% to 0.5% memory CD8.

Notes on this clone: Its specificity is not known.

The investigators split CD4+ cells into a CD45RA+ naive subset and a CD45RA-negative memory subset. The CDR3 runs 15 residues. CDR1 and CDR2 (germline): MNHNS, SASEGT. The V end was cut by 1 base, the J end by 3 bases, with 12 bases between. Sequencing was performed with immunoSEQ multiplex PCR; in TCRdb, only in-frame clones are kept and a portion is missing. Here the sample spans 1,100,000 or so clones, around three quarters being singletons. This rearrangement joins TRBV6-1 to TRBJ1-1, with a possible D match to TRBD1 (5 bases). The receptor comes from a man aged 18 to 35 in good health. Some clones in this sample may be carry-over from other donors' samples. Input material: memory CD4+ T cells from PBMCs. Described subset: CD45RA-negative fraction. The CDR3 bases are TGTGCCAGCAGTGAAGGGAGGGGAGGCCACACTGAAGCTTTCTTT. Translating it yields CASSEGRGGHTEAFF.